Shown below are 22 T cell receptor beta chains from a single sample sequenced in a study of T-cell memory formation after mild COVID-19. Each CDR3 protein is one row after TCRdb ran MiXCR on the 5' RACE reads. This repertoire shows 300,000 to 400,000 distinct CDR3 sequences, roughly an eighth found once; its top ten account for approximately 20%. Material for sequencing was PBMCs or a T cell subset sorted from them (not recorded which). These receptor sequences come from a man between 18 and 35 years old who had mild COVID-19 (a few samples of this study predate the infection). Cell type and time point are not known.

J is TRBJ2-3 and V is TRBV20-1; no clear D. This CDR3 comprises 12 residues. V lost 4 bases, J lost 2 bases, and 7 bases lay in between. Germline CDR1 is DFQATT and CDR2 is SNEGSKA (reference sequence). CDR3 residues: CSAISATDTQYF. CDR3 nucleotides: TGCAGTGCTATATCAGCCACAGATACGCAGTATTTT.

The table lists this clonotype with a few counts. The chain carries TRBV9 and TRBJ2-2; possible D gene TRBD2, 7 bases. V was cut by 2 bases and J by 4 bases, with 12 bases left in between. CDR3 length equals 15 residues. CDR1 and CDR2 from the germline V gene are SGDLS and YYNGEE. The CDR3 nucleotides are TGTGCCAGCAGCGTCCAGGGGAGGGTCACCGGGGAGCTGTTTTTT. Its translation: CASSVQGRVTGELFF.

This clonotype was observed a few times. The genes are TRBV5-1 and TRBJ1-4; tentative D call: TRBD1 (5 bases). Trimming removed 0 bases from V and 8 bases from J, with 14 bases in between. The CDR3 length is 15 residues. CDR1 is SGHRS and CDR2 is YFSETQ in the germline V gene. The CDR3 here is CASSLALEDSEKLFF. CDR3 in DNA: TGCGCCAGCAGCTTGGCCCTAGAAGACAGCGAAAAACTGTTTTTT.

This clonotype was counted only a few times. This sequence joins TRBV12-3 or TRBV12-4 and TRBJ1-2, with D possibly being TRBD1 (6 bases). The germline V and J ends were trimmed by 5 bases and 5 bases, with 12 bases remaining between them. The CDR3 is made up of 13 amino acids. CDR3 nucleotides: TGTGCCAGCAGTGCGGACAGCGTTTATGGCTACACCTTC. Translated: CASSADSVYGYTF.

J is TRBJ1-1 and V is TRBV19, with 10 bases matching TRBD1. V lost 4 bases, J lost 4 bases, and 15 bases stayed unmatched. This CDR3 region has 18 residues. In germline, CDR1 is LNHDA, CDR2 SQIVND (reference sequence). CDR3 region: CASSTTLGQGTRSTEAFF. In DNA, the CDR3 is TGTGCCAGTAGTACCACCCTGGGACAGGGGACCCGGAGCACTGAAGCTTTCTTT.

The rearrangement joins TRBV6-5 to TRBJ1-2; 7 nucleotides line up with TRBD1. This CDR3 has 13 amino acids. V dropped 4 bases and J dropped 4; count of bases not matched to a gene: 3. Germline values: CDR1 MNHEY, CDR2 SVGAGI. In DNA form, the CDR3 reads TGTGCCAGCAGTTTGACAGGGATCTATGGCTACACCTTC. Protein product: CASSLTGIYGYTF.

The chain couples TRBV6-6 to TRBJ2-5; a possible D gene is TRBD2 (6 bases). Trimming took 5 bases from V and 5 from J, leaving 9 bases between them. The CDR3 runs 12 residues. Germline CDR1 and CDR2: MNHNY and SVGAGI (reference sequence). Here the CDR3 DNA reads TGTGCCAGCAGTAAAAGCGGGGAGACCCAGTACTTC. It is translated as CASSKSGETQYF.

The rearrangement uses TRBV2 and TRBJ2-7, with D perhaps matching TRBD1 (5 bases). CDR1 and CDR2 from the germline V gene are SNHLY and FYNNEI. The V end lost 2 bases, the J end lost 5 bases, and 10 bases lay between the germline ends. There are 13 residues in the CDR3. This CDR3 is CASSEQGPHEQYF. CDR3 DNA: TGTGCCAGCAGTGAACAGGGTCCCCACGAGCAGTACTTC.

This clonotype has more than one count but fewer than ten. This CDR3 reads CASSYYEGEAGANVLTF. The DNA of the CDR3 is TGTGCCAGCAGTTATTATGAGGGCGAGGCTGGGGCCAACGTCCTGACTTTC. The chain employs TRBV6-2 or TRBV6-3 and TRBJ2-6; D may be TRBD2 (5 bases). CDR3 size: 17 residues. V was cut by 3 bases and J by 2 bases, with 14 bases left in between. Germline V gives CDR1 MNHEY, CDR2 SVGEGT.

The CDR3 DNA sequence: TGTGCCAGCTCCCCAGCGGGCCAGCCCCAGCATTTT. Protein: CASSPAGQPQHF. The V gene is TRBV18, the J gene TRBJ1-5; D remains unclear. Trimming pared 6 bases from V and 7 bases from J, leaving 10 bases between. Germline assignment: CDR1 KGHSH and CDR2 LQKENI. CDR3 length: 12 residues.

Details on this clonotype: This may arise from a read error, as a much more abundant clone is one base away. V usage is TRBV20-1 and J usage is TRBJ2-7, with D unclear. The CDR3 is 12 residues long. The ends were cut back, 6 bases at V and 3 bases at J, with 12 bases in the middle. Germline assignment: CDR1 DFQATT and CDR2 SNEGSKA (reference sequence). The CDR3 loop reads CSATECGYEQYF. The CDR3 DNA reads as TGCAGTGCCACAGAGTGCGGCTACGAGCAGTACTTC.

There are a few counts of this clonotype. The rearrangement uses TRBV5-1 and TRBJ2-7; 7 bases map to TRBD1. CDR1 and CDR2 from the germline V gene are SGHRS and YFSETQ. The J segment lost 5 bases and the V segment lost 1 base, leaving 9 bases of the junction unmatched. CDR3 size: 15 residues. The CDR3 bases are TGCGCCAGCAGCTTGTGGCAGGGGGAAGGAAACGAGCAGTACTTC. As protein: CASSLWQGEGNEQYF. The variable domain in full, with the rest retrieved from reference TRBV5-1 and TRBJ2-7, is KAGVTQTPRYLIKTRGQQVTLSCSPISGHRSVSWYQQTPGQGLQFLFEYFSETQRNKGNFPGRFSGRQFSNSRSEMNVSTLELGDSALYLCASSLWQGEGNEQYFGPGTRLTVT.

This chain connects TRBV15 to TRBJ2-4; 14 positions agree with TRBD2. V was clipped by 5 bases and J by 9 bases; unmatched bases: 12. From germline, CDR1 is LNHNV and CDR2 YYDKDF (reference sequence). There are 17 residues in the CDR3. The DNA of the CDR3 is TGTGCCACCAGCCGCCGACTAGCGGGGGGGCCGGGAGCCATTCAGTACTTC. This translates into CATSRRLAGGPGAIQYF. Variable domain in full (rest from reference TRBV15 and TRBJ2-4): DAMVIQNPRYQVTQFGKPVTLSCSQTLNHNVMYWYQQKSSQAPKLLFHYYDKDFNNEADTPDNFQSRRPNTSFCFLDIRSPGLGDTAMYLCATSRRLAGGPGAIQYFGAGTRLSVL.

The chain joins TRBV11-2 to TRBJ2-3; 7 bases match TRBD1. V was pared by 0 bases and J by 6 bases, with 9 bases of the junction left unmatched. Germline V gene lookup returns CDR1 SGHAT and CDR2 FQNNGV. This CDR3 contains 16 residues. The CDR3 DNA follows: TGTGCCAGCAGCTTAGAAGGGGGCCTCAAGGTGGATACGCAGTATTTT. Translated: CASSLEGGLKVDTQYF.

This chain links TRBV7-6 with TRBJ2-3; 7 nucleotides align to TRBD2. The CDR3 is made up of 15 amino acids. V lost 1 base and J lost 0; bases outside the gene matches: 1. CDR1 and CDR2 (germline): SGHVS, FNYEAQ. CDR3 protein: CASSLERGSTDTQYF. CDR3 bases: TGTGCCAGCAGCTTAGAGCGGGGCAGCACAGATACGCAGTATTTT.

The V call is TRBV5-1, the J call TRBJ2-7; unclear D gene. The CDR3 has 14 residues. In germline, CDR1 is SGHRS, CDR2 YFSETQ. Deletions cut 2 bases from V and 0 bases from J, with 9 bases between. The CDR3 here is CASSFSASSYEQYF. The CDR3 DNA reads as TGCGCCAGCAGCTTTTCAGCCTCCTCCTACGAGCAGTACTTC.

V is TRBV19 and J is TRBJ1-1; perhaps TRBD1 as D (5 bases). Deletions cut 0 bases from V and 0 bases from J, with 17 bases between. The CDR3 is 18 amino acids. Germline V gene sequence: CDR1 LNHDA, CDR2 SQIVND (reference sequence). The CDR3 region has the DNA TGTGCCAGTAGTATAGACCCCGTTTTGACAGACATGAACACTGAAGCTTTCTTT. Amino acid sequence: CASSIDPVLTDMNTEAFF.

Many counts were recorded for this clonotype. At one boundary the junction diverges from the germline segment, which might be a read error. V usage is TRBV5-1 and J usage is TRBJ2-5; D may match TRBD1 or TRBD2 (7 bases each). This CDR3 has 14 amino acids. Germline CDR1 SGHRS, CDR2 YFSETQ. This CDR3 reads CASSLAGGVETQYF. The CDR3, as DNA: TGTGCCAGCAGCTTAGCAGGGGGGGTAGAGACCCAGTACTTC.

In nucleotides, the CDR3 is TGTGCCAGCTCTCAGTGGGGCAACAGGTACGAGCAGTACGTC. This encodes CASSQWGNRYEQYV. V is TRBV18 and J is TRBJ2-7; tentative D call: TRBD1 (5 bases). CDR1 is KGHSH, CDR2 LQKENI, per germline. CDR3 length equals 14 residues. Trimming removed 6 bases at V and 4 bases at J, with 16 bases between.

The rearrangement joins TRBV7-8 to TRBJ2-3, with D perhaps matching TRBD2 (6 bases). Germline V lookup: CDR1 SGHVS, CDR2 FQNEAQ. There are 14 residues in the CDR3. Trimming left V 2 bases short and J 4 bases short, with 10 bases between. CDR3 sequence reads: CASSLRLDPDTQYF. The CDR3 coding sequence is TGTGCCAGCAGCTTACGACTAGATCCAGATACGCAGTATTTT.

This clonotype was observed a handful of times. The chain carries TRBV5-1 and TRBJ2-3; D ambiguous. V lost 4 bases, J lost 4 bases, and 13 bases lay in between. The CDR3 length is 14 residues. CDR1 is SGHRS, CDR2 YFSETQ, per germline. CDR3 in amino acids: CASSRLSRADTQYF. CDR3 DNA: TGCGCCAGCAGCCGTCTCTCTAGGGCAGATACGCAGTATTTT.

CDR3 nucleotide sequence: TGTGCCAGCAGCTTAGGAGCGGGGGGCCCGGCAGATACGCAGTATTTT. This translates into CASSLGAGGPADTQYF. The rearrangement joins TRBV7-2 to TRBJ2-3, with 9 bases aligning to TRBD2. CDR3 length equals 16 residues. Germline CDR1 is SGHTA and CDR2 is FQGNSA. Trimming took 1 base from V and 4 from J; bases not matched to a gene: 6.